These 20 T cell receptor beta chains were sequenced from one sample in a study of radiation and T cells in renal cell carcinoma. Indicated time point: blood 4 weeks post-SBRT, at nephrectomy. Regarding treatment: 15 Gy SBRT to primary tumor, nephrectomy 4 weeks later. Clones were sequenced by immunoSEQ multiplex PCR, and TCRdb holds only the in-frame ones, with some missing. This table has fewer than 85,000 clones, 89% appearing once. The sequences come from blood, collected from a patient whose treatment included radiotherapy and nephrectomy. The receptors originated from a woman between 65 and 79 years old with renal cell carcinoma.

V is TRBV18 and J is TRBJ1-1; D remains ambiguous. V shed 0 bases and J shed 2 bases, with 1 base lying between them. This CDR3 region has 12 residues. Germline V lookup: CDR1 KGHSH, CDR2 LQKENI. Here the CDR3 DNA reads TGTGCCAGCTCACCACCCAACACTGAAGCTTTCTTT. It is translated as CASSPPNTEAFF. The whole variable domain, remainder taken from reference TRBV18 and TRBJ1-1, is NAGVMQNPRHLVRRRGQEARLRCSPMKGHSHVYWYRQLPEEGLKFMVYLQKENIIDESGMPKERFSAEFPKEGPSILRIQQVVRGDSAAYFCASSPPNTEAFFGQGTRLTVV.

The gene calls are TRBV14 and TRBJ2-3, with 11 bases that match TRBD2. CDR1 is SGHDN, CDR2 FVKESK, per germline. The CDR3 extends over 14 amino acids. V lost 4 bases to trimming and J lost 8 bases; unmatched junction nucleotides: 5. This CDR3 is CASSRGLAGLTQYF. As DNA, the CDR3 is TGTGCCAGCAGCCGCGGACTAGCGGGCCTTACGCAGTATTTT.

The chain is built from TRBV2 and TRBJ1-2; TRBD1 aligns across 9 bases. CDR1 and CDR2 (germline): SNHLY, FYNNEI. V lost 7 bases and J lost 0; bases outside the gene matches: 6. CDR3 length: 15 residues. The CDR3 sequence: CASMIRTGANYGYTF. DNA for the CDR3: TGTGCCAGCATGATCAGGACAGGGGCTAACTATGGCTACACCTTC.

This chain joins TRBV6-5 and TRBJ1-6, with a tentative D call TRBD1 (6 bases). V was cut by 4 bases and J by 6 bases, with 10 bases left in between. CDR1 and CDR2 (germline): MNHEY, SVGAGI. This CDR3 region has 14 residues. CDR3 nucleotide sequence: TGTGCCAGCAGTTCTCGGACAGCTAATTCACCCCTCCACTTT. Translating gives CASSSRTANSPLHF.

In this sample, this clone turned up once. The V gene is TRBV19, the J gene TRBJ2-1; 8 bases line up with TRBD2. Germline V gene sequence: CDR1 LNHDA, CDR2 SQIVND (reference sequence). The V segment lost 7 bases and the J segment 8 bases; nucleotides outside the gene matches: 10. The CDR3 loop spans 14 amino acids. CDR3 in amino acids: CASTVQRGPYEQFF. CDR3 DNA: TGTGCCAGTACGGTTCAGCGGGGGCCCTATGAGCAGTTCTTC.

V is TRBV29-1 and J is TRBJ2-5; D unclear. Germline assignment: CDR1 SQVTM and CDR2 ANQGSEA. Trimming pared 4 bases from V and 2 bases from J, leaving 8 bases between. CDR3 length equals 12 residues. This CDR3 reads CSVGVEQETQYF. For the CDR3, the DNA is TGCAGCGTTGGGGTCGAACAAGAGACCCAGTACTTC.

The chain recombines TRBV10-2 with TRBJ2-3, with TRBD1 identical over 7 bases. The CDR3 is 15 residues long. V shed 1 base and J 1 base; nucleotides not matched to a gene: 2. The germline CDR1 and CDR2 sequences are WSHSY and SAAADI. The CDR3 nucleotides read TGCGCCAGCAGTGAGTGGACAGGCGGCACAGATACGCAGTATTTT. This translates into CASSEWTGGTDTQYF.

The rearrangement uses TRBV5-1 and TRBJ1-2, with D hard to call. Germline lookup yields CDR1 SGHRS and CDR2 YFSETQ. The CDR3 spans 15 residues. V was cut by 4 bases and J by 4 bases, with 17 bases left in between. The CDR3 DNA follows: TGCGCCAGCAGCCCCGGTCCTGGGTCGGGCTATGGCTACACCTTC. As protein: CASSPGPGSGYGYTF.

This chain connects TRBV19 to TRBJ1-4, with D unresolved. CDR1 and CDR2 from the germline V gene are LNHDA and SQIVND (reference sequence). This CDR3 region has 14 residues. V lost 6 bases to trimming and J lost 0 bases, with 8 bases between them. CDR3 amino acids: CASSGRATNEKLFF. The CDR3 DNA sequence: TGTGCCAGTAGCGGCCGGGCAACTAATGAAAAACTGTTTTTT.

The genes are TRBV28 and TRBJ1-1; the match to TRBD1 covers 9 bases. The CDR3 extends over 13 amino acids. Unmatched junction bases numbered 5, after V lost 6 bases and J lost 6 bases. Germline loops: CDR1 MDHEN, CDR2 SYDVKM. CDR3 residues: CASRGQGRPEAFF. The CDR3 nucleotides are TGTGCCAGCAGGGGACAGGGTAGGCCTGAAGCTTTCTTT.

The rearrangement links TRBV27 to TRBJ2-7; 8 nucleotides agree with TRBD1. Germline CDR1 is MNHEY and CDR2 is SMNVEV (reference sequence). Trimming took 7 bases from V and 6 from J; bases not matched to a gene: 14. The CDR3 is made up of 15 amino acids. DNA for the CDR3: TGTGCCAGCACTTATCACCCGACAGGGGTCGGCGAGCAGTACTTC. It translates to CASTYHPTGVGEQYF.

This CDR3 is CASSIRGQGETQYF. The CDR3 coding sequence is TGTGCCAGTAGTATTAGGGGACAGGGAGAGACCCAGTACTTC. This rearrangement joins TRBV19 to TRBJ2-5; 9 nucleotides match TRBD1. The V gene's germline CDR1 is LNHDA and CDR2 SQIVND (reference sequence). This CDR3 has 14 residues. The junction had 3 bases not matched to a gene; V was cut back by 3 bases and J by 4 bases.

The chain uses TRBV2 and TRBJ1-5, with D perhaps TRBD1 (6 bases). Trimming removed 6 bases from V and 7 bases from J, with 16 bases in between. The germline V gene encodes CDR1 SNHLY and CDR2 FYNNEI. The length of the CDR3 is 14 residues. DNA for the CDR3: TGTGCCAGCAGATCAGGGGTCAGCAGCCAGCCCCAGCATTTT. Translating gives CASRSGVSSQPQHF.

The chain employs TRBV28 and TRBJ2-5; D might be TRBD1 (6 bases). The V gene's germline CDR1 is MDHEN and CDR2 SYDVKM. The germline V and J ends were trimmed by 5 bases and 0 bases, with 7 bases remaining between them. The CDR3 is made up of 13 amino acids. CDR3 amino acids: CASSGQYQETQYF. The CDR3, as DNA: TGTGCCAGCAGTGGACAGTACCAAGAGACCCAGTACTTC.

The V gene is TRBV4-2, the J gene TRBJ1-5; unclear D gene. Trimming took off 5 bases at V and 5 bases at J, with 13 bases between the two ends. This CDR3 region has 14 residues. Germline V gene data show CDR1 as LGHNA and CDR2 as YNFKEQ. The CDR3, as DNA: TGTGCCAGCAGCTATAATCAGGCCGATCAGCCCCAGCATTTT. Translation gives CASSYNQADQPQHF.

The chain employs TRBV7-9 and TRBJ1-4; D may be TRBD1 (5 bases). Deletions cut 2 bases from V and 7 bases from J, with 17 bases between. The CDR3 contains 16 residues. Germline-derived CDR1 and CDR2 are SEHNR and FQNEAQ (reference sequence). The CDR3: CASSLLARVTVEKLFF. CDR3 sequence (DNA): TGTGCCAGCAGCTTATTGGCCAGGGTGACGGTTGAAAAACTGTTTTTT.

The CDR3 DNA is TGTGCCAGCATTGGTGCGGGGGGGTCCAATGAGCAGTTCTTC. Translated: CASIGAGGSNEQFF. The chain is built from TRBV28 and TRBJ2-1, with 9 positions matching TRBD2. The J segment lost 6 bases and the V segment lost 7 bases, leaving 7 bases of the junction unmatched. This CDR3 has 14 amino acids. Per germline, CDR1 MDHEN and CDR2 SYDVKM.

The chain uses TRBV6-1 and TRBJ1-2; 9 positions match TRBD1. Trimming at V came to 4 bases and at J to 4 bases, leaving 7 bases not matched to a gene. Germline assignment: CDR1 MNHNS and CDR2 SASEGT. CDR3 length: 15 amino acids. CDR3 residues: CASSGGTGSGYGYTF. As DNA, the CDR3 is TGTGCCAGCAGTGGTGGGACAGGGTCGGGCTATGGCTACACCTTC.

V and J are TRBV6-5 and TRBJ2-1; no clear D. In germline, CDR1 is MNHEY, CDR2 SVGAGI. This CDR3 contains 14 residues. V lost 6 bases to trimming and J lost 3 bases, with 12 bases between them. The CDR3 DNA is TGTGCCAGCAGAGACGACTCCCTCTACAATGAGCAGTTCTTC. Translating it yields CASRDDSLYNEQFF.

The chain's CDR3 is CASSQPGPQSYGYTF. Here the CDR3 DNA reads TGTGCCAGCAGTCAACCGGGACCCCAAAGCTATGGCTACACCTTC. This chain connects TRBV28 to TRBJ1-2, with D possibly matching TRBD1 (5 bases). This CDR3 region has 15 residues. The V gene's germline CDR1 is MDHEN and CDR2 SYDVKM. V lost 5 bases and J 4 bases, leaving 17 bases between the germline ends.